This T cell receptor beta chain was observed in a study of T-cell reconstitution after alpha-beta-depleted transplantation in children. Unique molecular identifiers were incorporated into the prepared TCRbeta library. TCRdb reprocessed the PCR reads with MiXCR, giving one entry per CDR3 protein. Among a few hundred thousand distinct CDR3 sequences, 27% were seen once, and the ten largest hold about 35%. In its sample, this clonotype was seen a few times. This CDR3 region has 15 residues. Per the germline V gene, CDR1 is SGHRS and CDR2 is YFSETQ. With V trimmed by 3 bases and J by 5 bases, 4 bases remained unmatched.

This specimen consisted of PBMCs, obtained before TCRalphabeta/CD19-depleted stem cell transplant. The gene calls are TRBV5-1 and TRBJ2-2, with 10 nucleotides matching TRBD2. This receptor was obtained from a boy in the first two years of life with Wiskott-Aldrich syndrome, due to receive a stem cell transplant. CDR3 sequence: CASSSSGSRTGELFF. The CDR3, as DNA: TGCGCCAGCAGCTCTAGCGGGAGTCGGACCGGGGAGCTGTTTTTT.